This entry lists 8 T cell receptor beta chains sequenced from one sample in a study of yellow fever vaccine responses in identical twins. TCRdb fed the RT-PCR reads into MiXCR, producing one record per CDR3 protein. The sample includes roughly 20,000 distinct CDR3 sequences, about two thirds of them seen just once. Sequencing used T cells from blood (PBMCs), unsorted or a sorted subset (not recorded which), obtained before or after yellow fever vaccination (not recorded which). These receptors were taken from a woman in her late teens or twenties who received the yellow fever vaccine.

The CDR3 is CASSEVGRGQFTDTQYF. As DNA, the CDR3 is TGTGCCAGCAGTGAAGTAGGGCGGGGGCAGTTCACAGATACGCAGTATTTT. V usage is TRBV2 and J usage is TRBJ2-3, with D possibly TRBD2 on 7 matching bases. The CDR3 runs 17 residues. In germline, CDR1 is SNHLY, CDR2 FYNNEI. Trimming shortened V by 1 base and J by 2 bases, and 16 bases separated the two germline ends.

This chain uses TRBV29-1 with TRBJ1-1; D remains ambiguous. Between the trimmed V and J ends, which lost 3 bases and 1 base, there was a span of 6 bases. The germline CDR1 and CDR2 sequences are SQVTM and ANQGSEA. The CDR3 runs 12 residues. The DNA of the CDR3 is TGCAGCGTTGAGAAGGGGAACACTGAAGCTTTCTTT. It codes for CSVEKGNTEAFF.

This clonotype appeared once. The rearrangement joins TRBV19 to TRBJ1-2; TRBD1 aligns across 8 bases. Germline trimming cut 8 bases from V and 1 base from J; bases unmatched to any gene: 3. Germline CDR1 reads LNHDA; CDR2 reads SQIVND (reference sequence). The CDR3 covers 13 residues. The CDR3 is CASGDRINYGYTF. The CDR3 DNA reads as TGTGCCAGTGGGGACAGGATTAACTATGGCTACACCTTC.

The table lists this clonotype with a count of one. V gene TRBV12-3 or TRBV12-4 combines with J gene TRBJ1-2, with 11 bases matching TRBD1. The CDR3 runs 18 residues. The V and J ends lost 1 base and 4 bases, in that order; junction bases with no gene match: 11. This CDR3 is CASSLVQSWTGGAYGYTF. In DNA, the CDR3 is TGTGCCAGCAGTTTAGTACAATCGTGGACAGGGGGCGCCTATGGCTACACCTTC.

The chain uses TRBV15 and TRBJ2-7; 8 bases line up with TRBD1. This CDR3 contains 17 residues. Germline loops: CDR1 LNHNV, CDR2 YYDKDF (reference sequence). V was clipped by 0 bases and J by 3 bases; unmatched bases: 10. In DNA, the CDR3 is TGTGCCACCAGCAGAGATGGTGGCGCAGGGGGCGGCTACGAGCAGTACTTC. It is translated as CATSRDGGAGGGYEQYF. The variable domain in full, completed from reference TRBV15 and TRBJ2-7, reads DAMVIQNPRYQVTQFGKPVTLSCSQTLNHNVMYWYQQKSSQAPKLLFHYYDKDFNNEADTPDNFQSRRPNTSFCFLDIRSPGLGDTAMYLCATSRDGGAGGGYEQYFGPGTRLTVT.

In DNA, the CDR3 is TGCAGCGCCGGGCGTTCCCAGCAGTATTTT. Its translation is CSAGRSQQYF. The rearrangement uses TRBV29-1 and TRBJ2-3; no reliable D call. V lost 7 bases and J lost 11, with 13 bases in between. Germline V gene data show CDR1 as SQVTM and CDR2 as ANQGSEA. This CDR3 contains 10 residues.

This clonotype was recorded once. The J gene is TRBJ2-1, the V gene TRBV4-2; D is possibly TRBD2 (6 bases). Trimming took off 0 bases at V and 3 bases at J, with 12 bases between the two ends. There are 16 residues in the CDR3. CDR1 and CDR2 (germline): LGHNA, YNFKEQ. DNA of the CDR3: TGTGCCAGCAGCCAAGAACATGGCGGGGTCTACAATGAGCAGTTCTTC. Translation: CASSQEHGGVYNEQFF.

The chain has TRBV5-4 and TRBJ2-7; TRBD2 matches at 10 bases. CDR1 is SGHNT and CDR2 is YYREEE in the germline V gene (reference sequence). Trimming took 1 base from V and 4 from J; bases not matched to a gene: 2. This CDR3 contains 14 residues. The DNA of the CDR3 is TGTGCCAGCAGCTTGACTAGCGGGGATTACGAGCAGTACTTC. It specifies CASSLTSGDYEQYF.